This T cell receptor beta chain comes out of a study of blood T cell repertoires in COVID-19. Study background: The United States, Italy and Spain provided the acute and convalescent COVID-19 samples.

TCRdb keeps only in-frame clones here, not all; method: immunoSEQ multiplex PCR. The sample has about 180,000 clones, roughly 84% seen once. In this sample, this clone turned up once. This CDR3 region has 16 residues. Trimming removed 2 bases from V and 1 base from J, with 12 bases in between. Germline CDR1 is MDHEN and CDR2 is SYDVKM. The gene calls are TRBV28 and TRBJ1-5, with D unresolved. Sequencing was performed on peripheral blood. The TCR comes from a man aged 18-30 years with active or convalescent COVID-19. The CDR3 region has the DNA TGTGCCAGCAGTTTAAGTTCGACACGAAGCAATCAGCCCCAGCATTTT. This encodes CASSLSSTRSNQPQHF.